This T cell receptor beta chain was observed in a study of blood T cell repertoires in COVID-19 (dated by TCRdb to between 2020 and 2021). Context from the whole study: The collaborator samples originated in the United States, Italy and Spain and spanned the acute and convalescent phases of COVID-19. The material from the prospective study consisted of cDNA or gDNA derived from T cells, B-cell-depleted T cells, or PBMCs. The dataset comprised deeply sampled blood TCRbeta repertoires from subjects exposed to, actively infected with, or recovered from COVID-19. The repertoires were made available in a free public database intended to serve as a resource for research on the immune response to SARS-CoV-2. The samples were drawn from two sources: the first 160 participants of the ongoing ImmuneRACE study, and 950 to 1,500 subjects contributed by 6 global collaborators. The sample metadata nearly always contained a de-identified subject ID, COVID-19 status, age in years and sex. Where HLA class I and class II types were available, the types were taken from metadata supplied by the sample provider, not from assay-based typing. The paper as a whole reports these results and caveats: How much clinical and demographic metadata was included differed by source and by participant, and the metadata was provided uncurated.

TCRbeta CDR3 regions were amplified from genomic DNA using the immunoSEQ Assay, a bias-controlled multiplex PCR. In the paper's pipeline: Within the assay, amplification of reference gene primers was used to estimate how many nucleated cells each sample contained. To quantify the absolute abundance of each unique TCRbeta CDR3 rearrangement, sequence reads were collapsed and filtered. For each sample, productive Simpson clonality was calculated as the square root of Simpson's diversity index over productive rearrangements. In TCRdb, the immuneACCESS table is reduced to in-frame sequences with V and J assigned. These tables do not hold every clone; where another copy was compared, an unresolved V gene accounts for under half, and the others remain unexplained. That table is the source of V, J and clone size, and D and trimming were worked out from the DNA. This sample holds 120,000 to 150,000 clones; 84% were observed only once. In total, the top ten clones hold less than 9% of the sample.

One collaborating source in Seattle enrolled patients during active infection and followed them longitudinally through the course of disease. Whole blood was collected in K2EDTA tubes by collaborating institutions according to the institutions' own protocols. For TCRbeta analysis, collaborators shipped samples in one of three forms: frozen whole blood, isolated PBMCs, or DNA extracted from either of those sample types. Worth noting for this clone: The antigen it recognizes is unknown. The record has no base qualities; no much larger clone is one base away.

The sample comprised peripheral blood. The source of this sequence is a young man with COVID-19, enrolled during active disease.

The nucleotide sequence is given as TGTGCCAGCAGTGGAATAGCGGGGGGCTTATACGAGCAGTACTTC. It specifies CASSGIAGGLYEQYF. The chain is encoded by TRBV2 joined to TRBJ2-7, with TRBD2 identical over 10 junction bases. CDR1 SNHLY and CDR2 FYNNEI were looked up in the germline V gene. Including cysteine and phenylalanine, the CDR3 has 15 amino acids. Of all the DNA, just the CDR3 is kept, 45 bases in frame from base 1. The junction shows trimming of 4 bases on V and 4 bases on J, and the gene matches do not reach 7 bases of it.